This is a list of T cell receptor beta chains from one sample in a study of blood T cell repertoires in COVID-19. Clones were read by immunoSEQ multiplex PCR, and TCRdb kept only the in-frame ones, dropping some. The sample has 320,000 or so clones, approximately 88% seen once; the top ten hold less than 6.5%. Sequenced sample: PBMCs or T cells enriched from blood (not recorded which). The receptors originated from a man aged 25-45 years who had recovered from COVID-19. CDR3s leave out the opening cysteine and the closing phenylalanine or tryptophan. The order of the fields is clone size, J gene, V gene, CDR3 protein. Only some rows state a clone size, as once, few, many or a class for expanded clones.

clone_size: .; j_call: TRBJ2-7; v_call: TRBV2; cdr3_aa: ASSERFYEQY
clone_size: once; j_call: TRBJ2-7; v_call: TRBV18; cdr3_aa: ASSPRTAVEIQY
clone_size: .; j_call: TRBJ2-5; v_call: TRBV7-8; cdr3_aa: ASSLDRVIQETQY
clone_size: .; j_call: TRBJ2-1; v_call: TRBV30; cdr3_aa: AWSFGGAYNEQF
clone_size: .; j_call: TRBJ2-7; v_call: TRBV7-2; cdr3_aa: ASSLAQGQIGYEQY
clone_size: once; j_call: TRBJ1-2; v_call: TRBV9; cdr3_aa: ASSVTGENYGYT
clone_size: once; j_call: TRBJ2-1; v_call: TRBV2; cdr3_aa: ASSYSTYNEQF
clone_size: .; j_call: TRBJ2-1; v_call: TRBV2; cdr3_aa: ASTPGLAGYNEQF
clone_size: .; j_call: TRBJ1-4; v_call: TRBV9; cdr3_aa: ASSANLDRAEEKLF
clone_size: .; j_call: TRBJ2-2; v_call: TRBV6-5; cdr3_aa: ASSHLEAGELF
clone_size: .; j_call: TRBJ2-1; v_call: TRBV10-3; cdr3_aa: AIRPGQGVDEQF
clone_size: .; j_call: TRBJ1-5; v_call: TRBV29-1; cdr3_aa: SVAEGNQPQH
clone_size: .; j_call: TRBJ2-7; v_call: TRBV5-1; cdr3_aa: ASSLMTGANSYEQY
clone_size: .; j_call: TRBJ2-5; v_call: TRBV5-1; cdr3_aa: ASSLVASGEETQY
clone_size: .; j_call: TRBJ2-7; v_call: TRBV7-9; cdr3_aa: ASSLDGGSFYEQY
clone_size: .; j_call: TRBJ1-4; v_call: TRBV19; cdr3_aa: ASSKGDQANEKLF
clone_size: .; j_call: TRBJ2-2; v_call: TRBV12-3/TRBV12-4; cdr3_aa: ASRTGTAGELF
clone_size: .; j_call: TRBJ2-2; v_call: TRBV7-8; cdr3_aa: ASSLGGGAGELF
clone_size: few; j_call: TRBJ2-1; v_call: TRBV5-1; cdr3_aa: ASSSNTDYEDNEQF
clone_size: .; j_call: TRBJ2-3; v_call: TRBV6-2/TRBV6-3; cdr3_aa: ASSYPGLATDTQY
clone_size: .; j_call: TRBJ1-2; v_call: TRBV19; cdr3_aa: ASSQQGKGGYT
clone_size: .; j_call: TRBJ1-1; v_call: TRBV7-9; cdr3_aa: ASSLAAGSGDTEAF
clone_size: .; j_call: TRBJ1-6; v_call: TRBV7-8; cdr3_aa: ASSLDRGPNSPLH
clone_size: few; j_call: TRBJ2-7; v_call: TRBV19; cdr3_aa: ASTTSGTNTYEQY
clone_size: .; j_call: TRBJ2-2; v_call: TRBV5-1; cdr3_aa: ASSLLAGDTGELF
clone_size: .; j_call: TRBJ2-5; v_call: TRBV7-9; cdr3_aa: ASSPGTSGKETQY
clone_size: .; j_call: TRBJ1-4; v_call: TRBV28; cdr3_aa: ASSLREKLF
clone_size: .; j_call: TRBJ1-4; v_call: TRBV6-5; cdr3_aa: ASGQSNEKLF
clone_size: .; j_call: TRBJ2-1; v_call: TRBV4-2; cdr3_aa: ASSQDPGGSGNEQF
clone_size: few; j_call: TRBJ2-2; v_call: TRBV18; cdr3_aa: ASSPAGTELTGELF
clone_size: few; j_call: TRBJ1-6; v_call: TRBV3-1/TRBV3-2; cdr3_aa: ASSPGQNNSPLH
clone_size: .; j_call: TRBJ2-7; v_call: TRBV4-2; cdr3_aa: ASSQIGGAQLWEQY
clone_size: .; j_call: TRBJ1-2; v_call: TRBV19; cdr3_aa: ASSIRYPRNYGYT
clone_size: once; j_call: TRBJ2-2; v_call: TRBV28; cdr3_aa: ASASRGYNTGELF
clone_size: .; j_call: TRBJ2-1; v_call: TRBV27; cdr3_aa: ASSLSDGGAWNEQF
clone_size: .; j_call: TRBJ2-5; v_call: TRBV7-2; cdr3_aa: ASSTSGQETQY
clone_size: few; j_call: TRBJ1-4; v_call: TRBV5-1; cdr3_aa: ASSPRQMSNEKLF
clone_size: few; j_call: TRBJ1-1; v_call: TRBV5-1; cdr3_aa: ASILREGTEAF
clone_size: .; j_call: TRBJ2-7; v_call: TRBV30; cdr3_aa: AWSVGLGLEQY
clone_size: .; j_call: TRBJ2-7; v_call: TRBV29-1; cdr3_aa: SGGQVPREQY
clone_size: .; j_call: TRBJ1-5; v_call: TRBV2; cdr3_aa: ASSVQGRGQPQH
clone_size: .; j_call: TRBJ2-5; v_call: TRBV7-6; cdr3_aa: ASSLPSTSGGTEETQY
clone_size: once; j_call: TRBJ2-5; v_call: TRBV27; cdr3_aa: ASSLWTGGDQETQY
clone_size: .; j_call: TRBJ1-4; v_call: TRBV18; cdr3_aa: ASSPQGRSEKLF
clone_size: once; j_call: TRBJ1-6; v_call: TRBV10-1; cdr3_aa: ASSVTGVNSPLH
clone_size: .; j_call: TRBJ1-3; v_call: TRBV2; cdr3_aa: ASKTGGSGNTIY
clone_size: .; j_call: TRBJ2-7; v_call: TRBV27; cdr3_aa: ASSYGGSYEQY
clone_size: .; j_call: TRBJ1-3; v_call: TRBV3-1/TRBV3-2; cdr3_aa: ASSRGQGARSGNTIY